This T cell receptor beta chain was sequenced during a study of cytomegalovirus exposure and HLA in healthy donors. Study-wide results and limits: Within a later analysis, the majority of CMV-associated TCR beta chains appeared HLA-restricted. Upon later analysis, HLA-associated TCR beta chains proved more clonally expanded than other, equally common chains.

Amplification used 60 Vbeta primers and 13 Jbeta primers. Produced via immunoSEQ multiplex PCR; TCRdb's table is partial and in-frame only. The sample records approximately 180,000 clones, more than 60% being singletons. Comment on this clone: The antigen remains unidentified.

V was pared by 5 bases and J by 4 bases, with 21 bases between. This CDR3 is built from 17 residues. Germline CDR1 SGHNT, CDR2 YENEEA. The chain combines TRBV11-3 with TRBJ2-1, with D possibly matching TRBD2 (6 bases). The clonotype originates from a woman in her thirties in good health and CMV-seropositive. The sample comprised PBMCs. The CDR3 DNA sequence: TGTGCCAGCAGCCCGCCGGAGACTAGGGGAAAATACAATGAGCAGTTCTTC. Translation: CASSPPETRGKYNEQFF.